The present T cell receptor beta chain was sequenced within a study of T cells in localized non-small cell lung cancer. Study-level points and caveats: Higher blood T cell density went with longer overall survival. Median detection of top 100 tumor clones in adjacent lung was 57 clones.

This clone was counted between two and nine times. As yet, its antigen is unknown. Using immunoSEQ multiplex PCR, the repertoire was profiled, and TCRdb retains in-frame clones only, with some absent. The data hold around 1,400 clones, with nearly 20% observed a single time. The CDR3 runs 14 residues. The germline CDR1 and CDR2 sequences are SGHNT and YENEEA. With V trimmed by 5 bases and J by 0 bases, 2 bases remained unmatched. In each case, adjacent lung free of atypia was taken at least 2 cm from the tumor margin. V is TRBV11-3 and J is TRBJ1-1; 8 nucleotides match TRBD1. The specimen comprised normal lung tissue next to the tumor, sampled before any cancer treatment. The TCR was taken from a woman aged 35-75 years with stage II lung adenocarcinoma. The CDR3 DNA reads as TGTGCCAGCAGCCTGGACAGGGTGAACACTGAAGCTTTCTTT. Its translation: CASSLDRVNTEAFF.